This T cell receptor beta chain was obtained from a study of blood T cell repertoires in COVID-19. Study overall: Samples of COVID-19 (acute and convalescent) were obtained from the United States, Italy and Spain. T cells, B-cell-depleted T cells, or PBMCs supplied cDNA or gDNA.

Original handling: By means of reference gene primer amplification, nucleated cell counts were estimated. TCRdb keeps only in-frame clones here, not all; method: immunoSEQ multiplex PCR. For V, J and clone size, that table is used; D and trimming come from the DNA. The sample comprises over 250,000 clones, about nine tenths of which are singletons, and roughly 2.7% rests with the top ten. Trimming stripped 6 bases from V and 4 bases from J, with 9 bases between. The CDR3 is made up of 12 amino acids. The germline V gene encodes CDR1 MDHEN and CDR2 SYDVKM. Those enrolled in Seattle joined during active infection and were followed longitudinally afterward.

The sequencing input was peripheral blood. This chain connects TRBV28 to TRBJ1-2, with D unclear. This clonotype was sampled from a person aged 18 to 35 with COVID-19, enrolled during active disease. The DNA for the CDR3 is TGTGCCAGCAGCGGTCGGGGCTATGGCTACACCTTC. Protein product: CASSGRGYGYTF.